This record covers a single TCR beta chain. Clones were sequenced by immunoSEQ multiplex PCR, and TCRdb holds only the in-frame ones, with some missing. The repertoire holds around 1,400 clones, with approximately 87% as singletons. The CDR3 extends over 12 amino acids. Between the trimmed V and J ends, which lost 8 bases and 3 bases, there was a span of 7 bases. In germline, CDR1 is SEHNR, CDR2 FQNEAQ (reference sequence). This record belongs to a study of blood T cell dynamics during melanoma immunotherapy. Study at large: First-line therapy was either pembrolizumab or nivolumab with ipilimumab for metastatic melanoma.

The time point here: pre-treatment baseline. This clonotype was obtained from a human donor with melanoma. This chain connects TRBV7-9 to TRBJ2-2, with D unclear. The material sequenced was effector memory CD8+ T cells from blood, taken from a patient treated with checkpoint blockade. Here the CDR3 DNA reads TGTGCCAGCCAGCCAGACACCGGGGAGCTGTTTTTT. It is translated as CASQPDTGELFF.